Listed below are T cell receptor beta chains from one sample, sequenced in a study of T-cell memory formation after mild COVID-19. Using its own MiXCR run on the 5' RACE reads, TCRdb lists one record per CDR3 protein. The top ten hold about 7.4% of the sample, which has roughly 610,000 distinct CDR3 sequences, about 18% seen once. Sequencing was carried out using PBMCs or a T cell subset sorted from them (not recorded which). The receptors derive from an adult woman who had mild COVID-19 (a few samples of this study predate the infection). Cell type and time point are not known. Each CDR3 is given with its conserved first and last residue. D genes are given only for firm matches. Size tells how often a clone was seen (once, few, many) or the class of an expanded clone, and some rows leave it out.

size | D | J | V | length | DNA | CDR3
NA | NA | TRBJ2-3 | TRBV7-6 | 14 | TGTGCCAGCAGCTTCTTGGGGGCCACAGATACGCAGTATTTT | CASSFLGATDTQYF
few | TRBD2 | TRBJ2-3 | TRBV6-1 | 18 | TGTGCCAGCAGTGAAGCACCGACGCTAGCGGGGGGCACAGATACGCAGTATTTT | CASSEAPTLAGGTDTQYF
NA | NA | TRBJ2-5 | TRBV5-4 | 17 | TGTGCCAGCAGCTCCATAATAAATCGGGACCCCGGAGAGACCCAGTACTTC | CASSSIINRDPGETQYF
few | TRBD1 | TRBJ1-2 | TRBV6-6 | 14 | TGTGCCAGCAGTTCCCCGGACAGGTACTATGGCTACACCTTC | CASSSPDRYYGYTF
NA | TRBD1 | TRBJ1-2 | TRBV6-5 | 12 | TGTGCCAGCAGTCGACAGGGTAATGGCTACACCTTC | CASSRQGNGYTF
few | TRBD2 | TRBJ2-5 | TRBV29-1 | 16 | TGCAGCGTCGTAAGCGGGAGGGCCTTGTACCAAGAGACCCAGTACTTC | CSVVSGRALYQETQYF
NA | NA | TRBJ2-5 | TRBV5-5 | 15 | TGTGCCAGCAACACAGGGTCGGCCGATCAAGAGACCCAGTACTTC | CASNTGSADQETQYF
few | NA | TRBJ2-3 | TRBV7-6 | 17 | TGTGCCAGCAGCCCCCAACAGGGTTGGGGGCCGTCAGATACGCAGTATTTT | CASSPQQGWGPSDTQYF
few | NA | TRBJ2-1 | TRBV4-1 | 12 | TGCGCCAGCAGCCCACAAGGGTCGGATCAGTTCTTC | CASSPQGSDQFF
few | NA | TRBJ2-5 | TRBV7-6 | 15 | TGTGCCAGCAGCTTAATTCAGGCGAGTCAAGAGACCCAGTACTTC | CASSLIQASQETQYF
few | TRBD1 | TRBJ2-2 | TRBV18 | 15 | TGTGCCAGCTCACCCAGGGGGCCGGACACCGGGGAGCTGTTTTTT | CASSPRGPDTGELFF
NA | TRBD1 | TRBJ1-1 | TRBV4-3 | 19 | TGCGCCAGCAGCCAAGTGGGGACCGGGACAGGCCTTACCCGGCAGCAAGCTTTCTTT | CASSQVGTGTGLTRQQAFF
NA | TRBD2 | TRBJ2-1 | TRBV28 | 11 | TGTGCCAGCAGTCTGACTAGCGATCGGTTCTTC | CASSLTSDRFF
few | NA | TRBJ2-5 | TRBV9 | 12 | TGTGCCAGCAGCGTAGGCGTTGAGACCCAGTACTTC | CASSVGVETQYF
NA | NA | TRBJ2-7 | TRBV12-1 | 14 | TGTGCCAGCAGCTTTGGACGCCCAACCTACGAGCAGTACTTC | CASSFGRPTYEQYF
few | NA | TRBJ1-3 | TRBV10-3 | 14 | TGTGCCATCAGTGGGGGCGCCTCTGGAAACACCATATATTTT | CAISGGASGNTIYF
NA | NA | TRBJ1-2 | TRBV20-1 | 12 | TGCAGTGCCGTCGGAGGTATATCTGGCTACACCTTC | CSAVGGISGYTF
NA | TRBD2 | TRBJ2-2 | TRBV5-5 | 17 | TGTGCCAGCAGCCCGCGACTAGCGGGGGTGAACACCGGGGAGCTGTTTTTT | CASSPRLAGVNTGELFF
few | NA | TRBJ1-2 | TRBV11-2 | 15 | TGTGCCAGCAGCTTAGGGGGAACAGGTTTTCTCGGCTACACCTTC | CASSLGGTGFLGYTF
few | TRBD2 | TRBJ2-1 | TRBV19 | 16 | TGTGCCAGTAGTAACCGACTAGCGGGAGGGGGCAATGAGCAGTTCTTC | CASSNRLAGGGNEQFF
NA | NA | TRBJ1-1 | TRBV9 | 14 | TGTGCCAGCAGCGTGGAGTTTCGTGGCACTGAAGCTTTCTTT | CASSVEFRGTEAFF
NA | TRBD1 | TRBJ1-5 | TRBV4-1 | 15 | TGCGCCAGCAGCCAGAGGGACAGAAACAATCAGCCCCAGCATTTT | CASSQRDRNNQPQHF
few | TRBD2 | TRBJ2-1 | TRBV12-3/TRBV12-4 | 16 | TGTGCCAGCAGTTGGGGAGTAGCGGGGTCCTACAATGAGCAGTTCTTC | CASSWGVAGSYNEQFF
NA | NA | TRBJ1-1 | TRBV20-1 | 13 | TGCAGTGCGAAGGGCCCATGGAACACTGAAGCTTTCTTT | CSAKGPWNTEAFF
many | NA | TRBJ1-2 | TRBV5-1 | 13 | TGCGCCAGCAGAGAGGACAGCCACTATGGCTACACCTTC | CASREDSHYGYTF
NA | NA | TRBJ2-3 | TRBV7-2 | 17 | TGTGCCAGCAGCTTAGATTTAGTAAGGGCAGGCACAGATACGCAGTATTTT | CASSLDLVRAGTDTQYF
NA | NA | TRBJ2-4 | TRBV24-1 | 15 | TGTGCCACCAGTGACGGCAGCCAGACCAAAAACATTCAGTACTTC | CATSDGSQTKNIQYF
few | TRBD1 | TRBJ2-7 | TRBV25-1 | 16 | TGTGCCAGCAGTGATCCCCTCGGACAGGGGGCCTACGAGCAGTACTTC | CASSDPLGQGAYEQYF
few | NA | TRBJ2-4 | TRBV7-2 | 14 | TGTGCCAGCAGCTTATCAATAGCCAAAAACATTCAGTACTTC | CASSLSIAKNIQYF
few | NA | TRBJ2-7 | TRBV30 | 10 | TGTGCCTCTGGGAGCGTCGAGCAGTACTTC | CASGSVEQYF
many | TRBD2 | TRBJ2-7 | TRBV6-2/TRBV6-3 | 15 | TGTGCCAGCAGTTACGGGACTAGCGGCTCCTACGAGCAGTACTTC | CASSYGTSGSYEQYF
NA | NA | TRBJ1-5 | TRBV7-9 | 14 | TGTGCCAGCAGCCCTACAGGGACTCCCCAGCCCCAGCATTTT | CASSPTGTPQPQHF
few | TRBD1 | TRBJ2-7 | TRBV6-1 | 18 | TGTGCCAGCAGTGGTCCGACAGGGGCAAGCCAGAGCTCCTACGAGCAGTACTTC | CASSGPTGASQSSYEQYF
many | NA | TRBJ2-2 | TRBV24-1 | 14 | TGTGCCACCAGTGGCGCTCCTAACGCCGGGGAGCTGTTTTTT | CATSGAPNAGELFF
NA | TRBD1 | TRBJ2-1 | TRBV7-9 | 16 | TGTGCCAGCAGCTCCGGGACAGCAAGCTCCTACAATGAGCAGTTCTTC | CASSSGTASSYNEQFF
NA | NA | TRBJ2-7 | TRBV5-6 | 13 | TGTGCCAGCAGCTCAACGCCTGCCACCGAGCAGTACTTC | CASSSTPATEQYF
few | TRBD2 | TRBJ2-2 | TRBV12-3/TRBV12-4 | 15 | TGTGCCAGCATCGATAGCGGGACTAACACCGGGGAGCTGTTTTTT | CASIDSGTNTGELFF
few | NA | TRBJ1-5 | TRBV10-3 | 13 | TGTGCCTCCTCGGGGCAGGTTGATCAGCCCCAGCATTTT | CASSGQVDQPQHF
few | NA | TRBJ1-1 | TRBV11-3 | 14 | TGTGCCAGCAGCTTAGATCCAGCGGAAACTGAAGCTTTCTTT | CASSLDPAETEAFF
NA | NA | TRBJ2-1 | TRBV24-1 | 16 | TGTGCCACCAGTGATGAGGCGGTTCAACCCGGGGGTGAGCAGTTCTTC | CATSDEAVQPGGEQFF
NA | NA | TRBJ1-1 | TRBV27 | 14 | TGTGCCAGCAGTTTATCCTCACCGGGCACTGAAGCTTTCTTT | CASSLSSPGTEAFF
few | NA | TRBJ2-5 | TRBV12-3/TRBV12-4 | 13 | TGTGCCAGCAGTTTCACTAGGGCGGAGACCCAGTACTTC | CASSFTRAETQYF
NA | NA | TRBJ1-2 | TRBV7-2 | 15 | TGTGCCAGCAGCTTAGTTGGGGATAGTTCCTATGGCTACACCTTC | CASSLVGDSSYGYTF
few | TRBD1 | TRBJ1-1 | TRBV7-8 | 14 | TGTGCCAGCAGCGCTAGGGGACAGGGAAGGATGGCTTTCTTT | CASSARGQGRMAFF
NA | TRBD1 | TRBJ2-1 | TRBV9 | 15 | TGTGCCAGCAGCGTAGCTCGACAGGGTGGGGGTGAGCAGTTCTTC | CASSVARQGGGEQFF
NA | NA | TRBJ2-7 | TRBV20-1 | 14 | TGCAGTGCCAGCCGACGGTTCCTATGGTACGAGCAGTACTTC | CSASRRFLWYEQYF
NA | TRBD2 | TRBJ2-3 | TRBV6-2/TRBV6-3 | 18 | TGTGCCAGCAGTCCCGCTGGGAATAGCGGGGGGTCCTGGGATACGCAGTATTTT | CASSPAGNSGGSWDTQYF
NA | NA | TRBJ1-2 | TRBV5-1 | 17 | TGCGCCAGCAGCTTCAACCCGAGGGGCCTTGAGGAAAATGGCTACACCTTC | CASSFNPRGLEENGYTF
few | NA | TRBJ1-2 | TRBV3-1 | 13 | TGTGCCAGCAGCCGACAGGCCATCTATGGCTACACCTTC | CASSRQAIYGYTF
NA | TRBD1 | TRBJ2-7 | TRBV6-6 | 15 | TGTGCCAGCAGTTCACGTCCCGGGACAGGGCCCGAGCAGTACTTC | CASSSRPGTGPEQYF
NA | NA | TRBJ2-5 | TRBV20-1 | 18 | TGCAGTGCTAGAGACACCTTCGCGGGACTTTCGATTGTAGAGACCCAGTACTTC | CSARDTFAGLSIVETQYF
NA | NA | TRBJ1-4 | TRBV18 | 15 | TGTGCCAGCTCACCACCGGGGTCTGCAGCTGAAAAACTGTTTTTT | CASSPPGSAAEKLFF
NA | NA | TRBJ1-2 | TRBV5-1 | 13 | TGCGCCAGCAGCTCCTTCGACAGCTATGGCTACACCTTC | CASSSFDSYGYTF
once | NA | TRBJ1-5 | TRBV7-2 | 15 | TGTGCCAGCAGCTTAAATTACAGCCCCAATCAGCCCCAGCATTTT | CASSLNYSPNQPQHF
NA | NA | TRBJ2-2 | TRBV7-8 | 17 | TGTGCCAGCAGCTTAGGTGGGCCGCGAACGTTCACCGGGGAGCTGTTTTTT | CASSLGGPRTFTGELFF